Sequencing of this T cell receptor beta chain was carried out in a study of T cells in Graves' hyperthyroidism and ophthalmopathy. Study-wide findings and caveats: Ophthalmopathy got predicted by the model a median approximately 6.4 months before its onset.

With regard to this clonotype: Its target is unknown.

RNA transcripts provided the source from which TCR beta CDR3 regions were amplified. Researchers ran a first-round RT-PCR on the TCR CDR3 using the HTBI primer set. MiXCR was run by TCRdb on the multiplex PCR reads, yielding one entry per CDR3 protein. Among around 760,000 distinct CDR3 sequences listed, just over 35% were seen once. V lost 6 bases, J lost 4 bases, and 16 bases lay in between. In germline, CDR1 is SGHTA, CDR2 FQGNSA. CDR3 size: 15 residues. Patients with uncontrolled infections, other autoimmune diseases, pregnancy or lactation were excluded. Sequenced material: blood. This chain connects TRBV7-2 to TRBJ1-5; no definite D call. The TCR originated in a middle-aged woman with Graves' hyperthyroidism. The CDR3 DNA sequence: TGTGCCAGCAGTTTAATGTTCCCGGAGAATCAGCCCCAGCATTTT. Its translation: CASSLMFPENQPQHF.